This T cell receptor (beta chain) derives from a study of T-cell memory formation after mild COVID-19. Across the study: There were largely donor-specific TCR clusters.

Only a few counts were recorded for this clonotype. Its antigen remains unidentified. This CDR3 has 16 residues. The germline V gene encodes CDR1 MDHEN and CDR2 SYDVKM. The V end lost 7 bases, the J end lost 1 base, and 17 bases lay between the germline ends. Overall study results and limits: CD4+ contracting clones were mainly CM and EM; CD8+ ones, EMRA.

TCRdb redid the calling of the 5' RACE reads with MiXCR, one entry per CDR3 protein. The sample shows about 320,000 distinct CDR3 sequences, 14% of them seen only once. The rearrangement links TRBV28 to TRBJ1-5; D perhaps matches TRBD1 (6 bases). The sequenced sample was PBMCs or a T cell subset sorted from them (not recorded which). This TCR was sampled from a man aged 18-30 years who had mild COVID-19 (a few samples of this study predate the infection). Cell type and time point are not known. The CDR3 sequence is CASTLAGRGSNQPQHF. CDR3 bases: TGTGCCAGCACCCTCGCAGGCAGGGGAAGCAATCAGCCCCAGCATTTT. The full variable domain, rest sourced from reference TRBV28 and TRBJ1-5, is DVKVTQSSRYLVKRTGEKVFLECVQDMDHENMFWYRQDPGLGLRLIYFSYDVKMKEKGDIPEGYSVSREKKERFSLILESASTNQTSMYLCASTLAGRGSNQPQHFGDGTRLSIL.